A selection of T cell receptor beta chains follows, all from one sample in a study of identical twins. TCRdb called the 5' RACE reads again in MiXCR, with one record for every CDR3 protein. The sample shows fewer than 550,000 distinct CDR3 sequences, approximately 15% of them seen only once. These data were also filed under a second study, of yellow fever vaccine responses in identical twins.

Sequencing was done on a sample of CD4+ T cells sorted from blood. These receptors came from a woman aged 18-29 years in good health. Both conserved end residues are part of each CDR3. A D gene is named only where the DNA matches it firmly. For some rows the clone size is stated as once, few or many, or as a class when expanded; others skip it.

TRBJ2-1	NA	NA	TRBV19	CATRAQGYYNEQFF	TGTGCCACAAGGGCACAGGGTTATTACAATGAGCAGTTCTTC
TRBJ2-7	TRBD2	NA	TRBV7-2	CASSLGLAGRSYEQYF	TGTGCCAGCAGCTTGGGACTAGCGGGACGCTCCTACGAGCAGTACTTC
TRBJ2-4	NA	few	TRBV5-1	CASSLGAGRNVKNIQYF	TGCGCCAGCAGCTTGGGAGCGGGCAGGAACGTGAAAAACATTCAGTACTTC
TRBJ2-1	TRBD2	NA	TRBV5-1	CASSFSGTRNEQFF	TGCGCCAGCAGCTTCTCCGGGACTAGAAATGAGCAGTTCTTC
TRBJ2-7	NA	NA	TRBV5-1	CASSLGSGANEQYF	TGCGCCAGCAGCTTGGGGTCGGGGGCGAACGAGCAGTACTTC
TRBJ2-1	TRBD2	few	TRBV14	CASSPLTSGSYNEQFF	TGTGCCAGCAGCCCTCTGACTAGCGGGAGTTACAATGAGCAGTTCTTC
TRBJ2-7	TRBD1	few	TRBV19	CASSLRTGRYEQYF	TGTGCCAGTAGTCTCCGGACAGGCCGCTACGAGCAGTACTTC
TRBJ1-4	NA	few	TRBV20-1	CSARTLGGMSEKLFF	TGCAGTGCTAGAACACTTGGGGGAATGAGTGAAAAACTGTTTTTT
TRBJ1-1	TRBD1	many	TRBV12-3/TRBV12-4	CASRGQVTNTEAFF	TGTGCCAGCAGGGGACAGGTGACGAACACTGAAGCTTTCTTT
TRBJ2-1	NA	NA	TRBV5-1	CASSDNSGVSYNEQFF	TGCGCCAGCAGCGACAATAGCGGAGTCTCCTACAATGAGCAGTTCTTC
TRBJ2-2	TRBD1	many	TRBV29-1	CSVKGQGNTGELFF	TGCAGCGTTAAGGGACAGGGAAACACCGGGGAGCTGTTTTTT
TRBJ2-7	NA	NA	TRBV12-3/TRBV12-4	CASRGDKAYEQYF	TGTGCCAGCCGGGGCGACAAGGCCTACGAGCAGTACTTC
TRBJ2-3	NA	NA	TRBV9	CASSAHVRTDTQYF	TGTGCCAGCAGCGCCCATGTCCGCACTGATACGCAGTATTTT
TRBJ2-2	NA	NA	TRBV28	CASSWGAGELFF	TGTGCCAGCAGTTGGGGAGCCGGGGAGCTGTTTTTT
TRBJ2-7	NA	NA	TRBV4-1	CASSLRNSGTSEQYF	TGCGCCAGCAGCCTAAGAAATAGCGGAACGAGCGAGCAGTACTTC
TRBJ1-1	NA	few	TRBV28	CASSYLSQNTEAFF	TGTGCCAGCAGTTATTTAAGTCAGAACACTGAAGCTTTCTTT
TRBJ1-1	NA	few	TRBV5-1	CASGNVGGGRNTEAFF	TGCGCCAGCGGCAACGTCGGGGGCGGGAGGAACACTGAAGCTTTCTTT
TRBJ1-4	NA	few	TRBV4-1	CASSQSYEKLFF	TGCGCCAGCAGCCAATCCTATGAAAAACTGTTTTTT
TRBJ2-3	NA	NA	TRBV11-2	CAILPSGLVQYF	TGTGCCATCCTTCCATCGGGACTTGTGCAGTATTTT
TRBJ2-1	NA	few	TRBV10-3	CAISDPRDVGDYNEQFF	TGTGCCATCAGTGATCCTCGGGACGTCGGCGACTACAATGAGCAGTTCTTC
TRBJ1-2	NA	NA	TRBV27	CASSLFPSASGYGYTF	TGTGCCAGCAGTTTATTCCCCAGTGCCTCAGGCTATGGCTACACCTTC
TRBJ2-3	NA	NA	TRBV11-2	CASSPRRGPSTDTQYF	TGTGCCAGCAGCCCTCGCAGGGGCCCTAGCACAGATACGCAGTATTTT
TRBJ2-7	NA	few	TRBV5-1	CASRRTVTYEQYF	TGCGCCAGCAGGAGGACAGTCACCTACGAGCAGTACTTC
TRBJ1-1	NA	NA	TRBV6-1	CASSEGRPAF	TGTGCCAGCAGTGAAGGCCGGCCGGCCTTT
TRBJ2-3	TRBD2	few	TRBV20-1	CSADSGRYTDTQYF	TGCAGTGCTGACAGCGGGAGGTACACAGATACGCAGTATTTT
TRBJ2-5	NA	NA	TRBV29-1	CSVRRQREETQYF	TGCAGCGTCCGTCGACAGAGAGAAGAGACCCAGTACTTC
TRBJ1-1	NA	many	TRBV7-3	CASSLTVNTEAFF	TGTGCCAGCAGCTTAACAGTGAACACTGAAGCTTTCTTT
TRBJ1-1	NA	few	TRBV5-6	CASSSTRRGMAFF	TGTGCCAGCAGCTCGACAAGACGAGGGATGGCTTTCTTT
TRBJ2-7	NA	NA	TRBV6-1	CASSQQRSYEQYF	TGTGCCAGCAGTCAACAAAGGAGCTACGAGCAGTACTTC
TRBJ1-6	NA	many	TRBV12-3/TRBV12-4	CASRNTGYNSPLHF	TGTGCCAGCAGGAACACCGGCTATAATTCACCCCTCCACTTT
TRBJ1-5	NA	few	TRBV28	CASRPDRNQPQHF	TGTGCCAGCAGACCCGACAGGAATCAGCCCCAGCATTTT
TRBJ1-2	TRBD1	few	TRBV5-1	CASSSDRVGYTF	TGCGCCAGCAGCTCGGACAGGGTCGGCTACACCTTC
TRBJ2-7	NA	few	TRBV18	CASSPLPPGAYEQYF	TGTGCCAGCTCACCACTTCCCCCGGGAGCCTACGAGCAGTACTTC
TRBJ2-2	TRBD2	NA	TRBV2	CASALAGGRTGELFF	TGTGCCAGCGCCCTAGCGGGGGGCAGGACCGGGGAGCTGTTTTTT
TRBJ1-6	NA	NA	TRBV12-3/TRBV12-4	CASSLSGLSPLHF	TGTGCCAGCAGTTTGTCAGGGCTCTCACCCCTCCACTTT
TRBJ2-3	NA	few	TRBV20-1	CSAEAIPSTDTQYF	TGCAGTGCTGAAGCGATACCTAGCACAGATACGCAGTATTTT
TRBJ2-5	NA	NA	TRBV20-1	CSASPYQETQYF	TGCAGTGCTAGTCCATACCAAGAGACCCAGTACTTC
TRBJ2-2	NA	NA	TRBV20-1	CSAKRWSGFSTGELFF	TGCAGTGCTAAGAGGTGGTCGGGATTCAGTACCGGGGAGCTGTTTTTT
TRBJ2-7	TRBD2	NA	TRBV20-1	CSARSLAGFEQYF	TGCAGTGCTAGAAGTCTAGCGGGATTCGAGCAGTACTTC
TRBJ2-3	NA	few	TRBV20-1	CSATTGGGKTDTQYF	TGCAGTGCCACAACAGGGGGGGGAAAAACAGATACGCAGTATTTT
TRBJ2-5	TRBD2	NA	TRBV6-2/TRBV6-3	CASRRLAPGTSGDSGETQYF	TGTGCCAGCAGGAGGTTGGCTCCTGGGACTAGCGGAGATTCGGGGGAGACCCAGTACTTC
TRBJ2-1	NA	NA	TRBV5-1	CASSLVVQGKNEQFF	TGCGCCAGCAGCTTGGTCGTGCAGGGTAAAAATGAGCAGTTCTTC
TRBJ2-3	NA	NA	TRBV20-1	CSARDQLADTQYF	TGCAGTGCTAGAGATCAACTTGCAGATACGCAGTATTTT
TRBJ2-5	NA	NA	TRBV5-1	CASSSVGGGETQYF	TGCGCCAGCAGCAGCGTCGGGGGCGGAGAGACCCAGTACTTC
TRBJ2-1	NA	NA	TRBV7-9	CASSLKGVSHNEQFF	TGTGCCAGCAGCTTGAAGGGAGTTAGCCACAATGAGCAGTTCTTC
TRBJ2-2	TRBD1	NA	TRBV27	CASGGTGYTGELFF	TGTGCCAGCGGGGGGACAGGTTACACCGGGGAGCTGTTTTTT
TRBJ2-7	NA	NA	TRBV19	CASSRTDTYEQYF	TGTGCCAGTAGTAGAACCGACACCTACGAGCAGTACTTC
TRBJ2-5	TRBD1	many	TRBV18	CASSPMGQGKTQYF	TGTGCCAGCTCACCCATGGGACAGGGAAAGACCCAGTACTTC
TRBJ2-3	TRBD1	NA	TRBV20-1	CSAGDPQGTGTDTQYF	TGCAGTGCTGGGGATCCACAGGGGACGGGCACAGATACGCAGTATTTT
TRBJ2-2	NA	NA	TRBV21-1	CASPRNTGELFF	TGTGCCAGCCCCCGGAACACCGGGGAGCTGTTTTTT